One sample yielded the 27 T cell receptor beta chains listed below, sequenced in a study of OX40 agonist ivuxolimab in advanced cancers. Generated by immunoSEQ multiplex PCR, the TCRdb table keeps only in-frame clones and is missing some. This repertoire shows some 68,000 clones, about 85% found once; its top ten account for approximately 0.99%. Here the sequenced sample was CD4+ or CD8+ T cells sorted from blood, taken in a trial of the OX40 agonist ivuxolimab. The receptors originated from an adult with an advanced solid tumor such as melanoma, head and neck, liver or kidney cancer.

This clone was seen a few times. V is TRBV9 and J is TRBJ1-1; D is undetermined. Germline V gives CDR1 SGDLS, CDR2 YYNGEE. V was pared by 0 bases and J by 0 bases, with 6 bases between. The CDR3 spans 14 residues. CDR3 amino acids: CASSVGEVNTEAFF. The CDR3 DNA reads as TGTGCCAGCAGCGTAGGAGAAGTGAACACTGAAGCTTTCTTT.

This clone was seen a single time. CDR3 amino acids: CASSSLGAANTGELFF. CDR3 nucleotides: TGTGCCAGCAGCTCCCTTGGGGCTGCGAACACCGGGGAGCTGTTTTTT. The J gene is TRBJ2-2, the V gene TRBV7-3, with D perhaps matching TRBD1 (5 bases). The CDR3 contains 16 residues. Germline V lookup: CDR1 SGHTA, CDR2 FQGTGA. Trimming stripped 4 bases from V and 0 bases from J, with 12 bases between.

The rearrangement uses TRBV2 and TRBJ2-3; D may correspond to TRBD1 or TRBD2 (5 bases each). The CDR3 extends over 15 amino acids. The germline CDR1 and CDR2 sequences are SNHLY and FYNNEI. Between the trimmed V and J ends, which lost 5 bases and 0 bases, there was a span of 12 bases. CDR3 nucleotide sequence: TGTGCCAGCAGTTACGGGACGAGGAGCACAGATACGCAGTATTTT. It is translated as CASSYGTRSTDTQYF.

The gene calls are TRBV6-6 and TRBJ2-3; D is uncertain. V lost 5 bases and J lost 0, with 6 bases in between. The CDR3 has 13 residues. Germline CDR1 is MNHNY and CDR2 is SVGAGI (reference sequence). Here the CDR3 reads CASSRSSTDTQYF. CDR3 in DNA: TGTGCCAGCAGTCGGTCAAGCACAGATACGCAGTATTTT.

The chain has TRBV11-2 and TRBJ2-4; D uncertain. Germline V gene lookup returns CDR1 SGHAT and CDR2 FQNNGV. The V end lost 3 bases, the J end lost 6 bases, and 9 bases lay between the germline ends. The CDR3 covers 13 residues. The CDR3 DNA follows: TGTGCCAGCAGCTTGGGATCGGGAAACATTCAGTACTTC. Its protein product is CASSLGSGNIQYF.

The chain combines TRBV7-8 with TRBJ1-1; 7 bases line up with TRBD1. This CDR3 spans 16 amino acids. Germline V gene data show CDR1 as SGHVS and CDR2 as FQNEAQ. V lost 4 bases and J lost 2; bases outside the gene matches: 10. CDR3 DNA sequence: TGTGCCAGCAGCTCGGGACAGAGTCTGATCAACACTGAAGCTTTCTTT. This sequence encodes CASSSGQSLINTEAFF.

The chain carries TRBV9 and TRBJ2-2; D uncertain. In germline, CDR1 is SGDLS, CDR2 YYNGEE. Trimming stripped 6 bases from V and 5 bases from J, with 11 bases between. The CDR3 spans 13 residues. The CDR3 bases are TGTGCCAGCAATAGAATGATTACCGGGGAGCTGTTTTTT. Translated: CASNRMITGELFF. The full variable domain, with the rest looked up from reference TRBV9 and TRBJ2-2, is DSGVTQTPKHLITATGQRVTLRCSPRSGDLSVYWYQQSLDQGLQFLIQYYNGEERAKGNILERFSAQQFPDLHSELNLSSLELGDSALYFCASNRMITGELFFGEGSRLTVL.

The chain uses TRBV7-2 and TRBJ2-1; 10 bases are shared with TRBD2. V trimming: 5 bases; J trimming: 8 bases; junction bases outside the gene matches: 9. The CDR3 has 15 residues. Per germline, CDR1 SGHTA and CDR2 FQGNSA. The CDR3, as DNA: TGTGCCAGCAGCAGATCTAGCGGGAGTTGGGATGAGCAGTTCTTC. This codes for CASSRSSGSWDEQFF.

In the case of this clone: Other nucleotide sequences in the sample specify the same CDR3. The V gene is TRBV7-3, the J gene TRBJ2-5, with a possible D match to TRBD2 (5 bases). Germline CDR1 and CDR2: SGHTA and FQGTGA. Trimming left V 2 bases short and J 5 bases short, with 9 bases between. The CDR3 contains 13 residues. The CDR3 coding sequence is TGTGCCAGCAGCTTAGGACTGTCGGAGACCCAGTACTTC. It codes for CASSLGLSETQYF.

The chain combines TRBV7-2 with TRBJ1-5; 9 bases fit TRBD1. Trimming removed 1 base from V and 7 bases from J; junction bases left unmatched: 5. The CDR3 contains 15 residues. CDR1 is SGHTA, CDR2 FQGNSA, per germline. The CDR3 nucleotides are TGTGCCAGCAGCTTAGGACAGGGGGGAGGACAGCCCCAGCATTTT. This codes for CASSLGQGGGQPQHF.

This sequence joins TRBV7-8 and TRBJ1-1; no clear D gene. Germline V gene lookup returns CDR1 SGHVS and CDR2 FQNEAQ. This CDR3 contains 12 residues. V was clipped by 4 bases and J by 6 bases, with 9 bases between them. The CDR3 DNA is TGTGCCAGCAGCTCGACGGGAGCTGAAGCTTTCTTT. Amino acids: CASSSTGAEAFF.

The V gene is TRBV7-9, the J gene TRBJ2-5; the D gene is possibly TRBD1 (6 bases). The length of the CDR3 is 15 residues. Germline-derived CDR1 and CDR2 are SEHNR and FQNEAQ (reference sequence). V dropped 7 bases and J dropped 5 bases, with 20 bases sitting between them. The CDR3 region has the DNA TGTGCCAGCACCCCGGGGCAGGGGTTCGCGGAGACCCAGTACTTC. It encodes CASTPGQGFAETQYF. The full variable domain, with the rest looked up from reference TRBV7-9 and TRBJ2-5, is DTGVSQNPRHKITKRGQNVTFRCDPISEHNRLYWYRQTLGQGPEFLTYFQNEAQLEKSRLLSDRFSAERPKGSFSTLEIQRTEQGDSAMYLCASTPGQGFAETQYFGPGTRLLVL.

This clone was seen only once. This chain joins TRBV7-3 and TRBJ2-1, with D possibly called TRBD1 or TRBD2 (5 bases each). Trimming removed 2 bases from V and 7 bases from J, with 12 bases in between. This CDR3 has 14 amino acids. Germline CDR1 and CDR2: SGHTA and FQGTGA. CDR3 protein: CASSLPGRENEQFF. DNA of the CDR3: TGTGCCAGCAGCTTACCGGGCAGGGAGAATGAGCAGTTCTTC.

The V and J genes are TRBV11-3 and TRBJ2-7; no definite D call. CDR3 length: 14 residues. Germline CDR1 is SGHNT and CDR2 is YENEEA. Trimming took off 2 bases at V and 3 bases at J, with 11 bases between the two ends. CDR3 in amino acids: CASSLSLTDYEQYF. DNA for the CDR3: TGTGCCAGCAGCTTATCACTCACAGACTACGAGCAGTACTTC.

This sequence joins TRBV5-1 and TRBJ2-6; TRBD2 matches 12 bases. The CDR3 is 18 amino acids. The trim removed 3 bases at V and 1 base at J, leaving 5 bases unmatched. From germline, CDR1 is SGHRS and CDR2 YFSETQ. The CDR3 nucleotides read TGCGCCAGCAGCTCCACTAGCGGGAGGTTGTCTGGGGCCAACGTCCTGACTTTC. This gives the protein CASSSTSGRLSGANVLTF.

DNA for the CDR3: TGTGCTAACGGACTAGCGGGAGTAAATGAGCAGTTCTTC. Protein product: CANGLAGVNEQFF. J is TRBJ2-1 and V is TRBV28, with TRBD2 matching 13 bases. The CDR3 spans 13 residues. Germline values: CDR1 MDHEN, CDR2 SYDVKM.

V is TRBV7-8 and J is TRBJ2-7; weak D call: TRBD1 (6 bases). Per the germline V gene, CDR1 is SGHVS and CDR2 is FQNEAQ. This CDR3 comprises 16 residues. Between the trimmed V and J ends, which lost 5 bases and 1 base, there was a span of 18 bases. The CDR3 reads CASSLWGHAKSYEQYF. The CDR3 nucleotides are TGTGCCAGCAGCCTCTGGGGACACGCGAAATCCTACGAGCAGTACTTC.

This chain connects TRBV19 to TRBJ1-1; D unresolved. Between the trimmed V and J ends, which lost 6 bases and 3 bases, there was a span of 17 bases. Germline V CDR1 and CDR2: LNHDA, SQIVND (reference sequence). The CDR3 runs to 15 residues. The CDR3 DNA follows: TGTGCCAGTAGCCAAGGGAGGTTTTTAGACACTGAAGCTTTCTTT. This codes for CASSQGRFLDTEAFF. The whole variable domain, remainder taken from reference TRBV19 and TRBJ1-1, is DGGITQSPKYLFRKEGQNVTLSCEQNLNHDAMYWYRQDPGQGLRLIYYSQIVNDFQKGDIAEGYSVSREKKESFPLTVTSAQKNPTAFYLCASSQGRFLDTEAFFGQGTRLTVV.

The chain combines TRBV20-1 with TRBJ1-2; D not certain. The CDR3 spans 11 residues. Germline CDR1 DFQATT, CDR2 SNEGSKA (reference sequence). V was pared by 5 bases and J by 4 bases, with 8 bases between. The CDR3 loop reads CSAFDGYGYTF. CDR3 coding DNA: TGCAGTGCTTTTGACGGCTATGGCTACACCTTC.

This clone was detected only once. The rearrangement links TRBV27 to TRBJ2-5; 9 nucleotides align to TRBD2. CDR3 length equals 15 residues. V was clipped by 5 bases and J by 5 bases; unmatched bases: 9. Germline assignment: CDR1 MNHEY and CDR2 SMNVEV (reference sequence). The CDR3 sequence is CASSPSGTSTETQYF. The CDR3 coding sequence is TGTGCCAGCAGTCCATCCGGGACTAGCACTGAGACCCAGTACTTC.

This clone was detected once. The chain carries TRBV14 and TRBJ2-5, with TRBD1 as a possible D gene (5 bases). The CDR3 runs to 15 residues. Germline lookup yields CDR1 SGHDN and CDR2 FVKESK. V dropped 1 base and J dropped 2 bases, with 11 bases sitting between them. DNA for the CDR3: TGTGCCAGCAGCCAAGGCCTGGGGCCACAAGAGACCCAGTACTTC. It encodes CASSQGLGPQETQYF. The entire variable domain, with the rest obtained from reference TRBV14 and TRBJ2-5, is as follows: EAGVTQFPSHSVIEKGQTVTLRCDPISGHDNLYWYRRVMGKEIKFLLHFVKESKQDESGMPNNRFLAERTGGTYSTLKVQPAELEDSGVYFCASSQGLGPQETQYFGPGTRLLVL.

This clone was observed a handful of times. V usage is TRBV20-1 and J usage is TRBJ1-1; no definite D call. The CDR3 is made up of 11 amino acids. Deletions cut 4 bases from V and 2 bases from J, with 5 bases between. Germline CDR1 and CDR2: DFQATT and SNEGSKA (reference sequence). CDR3 bases: TGCAGTGCTAACCAAAACACTGAAGCTTTCTTT. Its protein product is CSANQNTEAFF.

The genes are TRBV5-1 and TRBJ1-2, with no clear D. The V gene lost 4 bases and the J gene lost 8 bases, with 15 bases spanning the gap. The CDR3 loop spans 13 amino acids. Germline V lookup: CDR1 SGHRS, CDR2 YFSETQ. This CDR3 is CASSPEKRGGYTF. The CDR3 nucleotides read TGCGCCAGCAGCCCAGAGAAACGGGGAGGCTACACCTTC. Variable domain in full (rest from reference TRBV5-1 and TRBJ1-2): KAGVTQTPRYLIKTRGQQVTLSCSPISGHRSVSWYQQTPGQGLQFLFEYFSETQRNKGNFPGRFSGRQFSNSRSEMNVSTLELGDSALYLCASSPEKRGGYTFGSGTRLTVV.

This rearrangement joins TRBV5-1 to TRBJ1-1; 10 bases match TRBD1. Germline V gene data show CDR1 as SGHRS and CDR2 as YFSETQ. The CDR3 extends over 13 amino acids. With V trimmed by 2 bases and J by 11 bases, 6 bases remained unmatched. The CDR3: CASSFGGTGEAFF. The CDR3 nucleotides are TGCGCCAGCAGCTTTGGAGGGACAGGGGAGGCTTTCTTT.

The chain has TRBV2 and TRBJ2-5, with D perhaps given as TRBD1 or TRBD2 (5 bases each). This CDR3 region has 14 residues. Germline V gene lookup returns CDR1 SNHLY and CDR2 FYNNEI. The V end lost 2 bases, the J end lost 6 bases, and 13 bases lay between the germline ends. The CDR3 DNA reads as TGTGCCAGCAGTGAACTGAGGGGCCACCAGACCCAGTACTTC. Translated, it gives CASSELRGHQTQYF.

The CDR3 loop reads CASSRTLANYGYTF. Written as DNA, the CDR3 is TGTGCCAGCAGCCGGACCCTAGCTAACTATGGCTACACCTTC. This chain uses TRBV14 with TRBJ1-2; D call uncertain. The germline V and J ends were trimmed by 4 bases and 0 bases, with 9 bases remaining between them. This CDR3 spans 14 amino acids. The germline V gene has CDR1 SGHDN and CDR2 FVKESK.

The rearrangement joins TRBV7-8 to TRBJ2-1; TRBD2 matches at 12 bases. The CDR3 loop spans 16 amino acids. The germline gives CDR1 SGHVS, CDR2 FQNEAQ. With V trimmed by 5 bases and J by 4 bases, 6 bases remained unmatched. The CDR3 here is CASSPGTSGLYNEQFF. Here the CDR3 DNA reads TGTGCCAGCAGCCCTGGGACTAGCGGGCTTTACAATGAGCAGTTCTTC. The variable domain in full, completed from reference TRBV7-8 and TRBJ2-1, reads GAGVSQSPRYKVAKRGQDVALRCDPISGHVSLFWYQQALGQGPEFLTYFQNEAQLDKSGLPSDRFFAERPEGSVSTLKIQRTQQEDSAVYLCASSPGTSGLYNEQFFGPGTRLTVL.